These 31 T cell receptor beta chains share one sample of origin, sequenced in a study of T cells in tuberculosis. TCRdb's copy holds only in-frame clones and misses some; the assay was immunoSEQ multiplex PCR. The sample comprises tens of thousands of clones, 80% to 90% of which are singletons, and about 14% rests with the top ten. Sequences were obtained from PBMCs. These receptors were obtained from a donor aged 10-29 years with latent tuberculosis or without tuberculosis infection.

The chain is built from TRBV29-1 and TRBJ1-1, with D perhaps matching TRBD1 (6 bases). Germline V gives CDR1 SQVTM, CDR2 ANQGSEA. The CDR3 sequence is 12 residues long. Trimming left V 5 bases short and J 4 bases short, with 11 bases between. Here the CDR3 reads CSVIHRATEAFF. DNA of the CDR3: TGCAGCGTTATCCACAGGGCCACTGAAGCTTTCTTT.

The chain combines TRBV28 with TRBJ1-3, with D maybe TRBD1 (6 bases). V was shortened by 4 bases and J by 7 bases, with 14 bases between the two germline ends. Germline V gene data show CDR1 as MDHEN and CDR2 as SYDVKM. CDR3 length: 14 residues. The CDR3: CASSSHRVGNTIYF. CDR3 in DNA: TGTGCCAGCAGTTCCCACAGGGTAGGGAACACCATATATTTT.

This rearrangement joins TRBV29-1 to TRBJ1-1; TRBD1 might be the D (5 bases). V was cut by 4 bases and J by 0 bases, with 9 bases left in between. This CDR3 is 13 amino acids long. The V gene's germline CDR1 is SQVTM and CDR2 ANQGSEA. CDR3 region: CSVVNRLNTEAFF. The CDR3, as DNA: TGCAGCGTTGTGAACAGGTTGAACACTGAAGCTTTCTTT.

The chain employs TRBV4-3 and TRBJ1-4; D is possibly TRBD1 (6 bases). CDR3 length: 19 residues. The germline V and J ends were trimmed by 0 bases and 6 bases, with 23 bases remaining between them. Looked up from germline, CDR1 is LGHNA and CDR2 is YSLEER. The CDR3 loop reads CASSQDPGHGVGGYEKLFF. CDR3 nucleotide sequence: TGCGCCAGCAGCCAAGATCCGGGACACGGGGTGGGCGGGTATGAAAAACTGTTTTTT.

This sequence joins TRBV11-3 and TRBJ1-6; maybe TRBD1 (5 bases). There are 13 residues in the CDR3. V lost 5 bases and J lost 6, with 8 bases in between. Germline CDR1 is SGHNT and CDR2 is YENEEA. Here the CDR3 reads CASSPGGNSPLHF. The CDR3 DNA reads TGTGCCAGCAGCCCCGGGGGTAATTCACCCCTCCACTTT.

This clone was detected once. The V call is TRBV6-1, the J call TRBJ1-5; TRBD1 might be the D (6 bases). Germline CDR1 is MNHNS and CDR2 is SASEGT. The CDR3 spans 14 residues. V was cut by 9 bases and J by 4 bases, with 16 bases left in between. DNA of the CDR3: TGTGCCAGTCAGAGGCAGGGGATTAATCAGCCCCAGCATTTT. It translates to CASQRQGINQPQHF.

V gene TRBV5-4 combines with J gene TRBJ1-6; 8 bases are shared with TRBD1. Germline CDR1 reads SGHNT; CDR2 reads YYREEE (reference sequence). Trimming took 4 bases from V and 7 from J; bases not matched to a gene: 7. The CDR3 spans 15 residues. CDR3 region: CASSPRGDRNSPLHF. For the CDR3, the DNA is TGTGCCAGCAGCCCCCGGGGGGACAGGAATTCACCCCTCCACTTT.

This clone was recorded once. The J gene is TRBJ1-4, the V gene TRBV6-1; 9 nucleotides agree with TRBD1. Looked up from germline, CDR1 is MNHNS and CDR2 is SASEGT. The CDR3 covers 15 residues. The ends lost 10 bases at V and 7 bases at J; junction bases unmatched: 13. In DNA, the CDR3 is TGTGCCACCCAACCCGCGCCGGGACAGGGTGAAAAACTGTTTTTT. It codes for CATQPAPGQGEKLFF.

V usage is TRBV18 and J usage is TRBJ2-7, with 7 positions matching TRBD2. The CDR3 loop spans 15 amino acids. Looked up from germline, CDR1 is KGHSH and CDR2 is LQKENI. V lost 0 bases to trimming and J lost 1 base; unmatched junction nucleotides: 3. The CDR3 DNA reads TGTGCCAGCTCACCACCTAGCGGGTGGTCCTACGAGCAGTACTTC. Its translation: CASSPPSGWSYEQYF.

This clone was seen just once. The chain joins TRBV5-6 to TRBJ2-5; a possible D gene is TRBD2 (5 bases). The CDR3 contains 13 residues. Germline-derived CDR1 and CDR2 are SGHDT and YYEEEE. The V and J ends lost 0 bases and 5 bases respectively, with 8 bases between them. CDR3 loop: CASSLEGGETQYF. The CDR3 DNA reads TGTGCCAGCAGCTTGGAAGGAGGTGAGACCCAGTACTTC.

The V gene is TRBV6-5, the J gene TRBJ2-7; TRBD1 matches at 9 bases. The CDR3 covers 16 residues. Germline-derived CDR1 and CDR2 are MNHEY and SVGAGI. The ends lost 4 bases at V and 0 bases at J; junction bases unmatched: 7. The chain's CDR3 is CASSLGTGWSSYEQYF. CDR3 DNA: TGTGCCAGCAGTTTAGGGACAGGGTGGAGCTCCTACGAGCAGTACTTC.

The rearrangement joins TRBV6-1 to TRBJ1-2, with D perhaps matching TRBD1 (5 bases). Trimming stripped 6 bases from V and 6 bases from J, with 20 bases between. The CDR3 has 15 residues. Germline values: CDR1 MNHNS, CDR2 SASEGT. CDR3 in amino acids: CASSQEGLPINGYTF. The DNA for the CDR3 is TGTGCCAGCAGCCAGGAGGGACTCCCCATAAATGGCTACACCTTC.

This clone was observed a handful of times. The chain is built from TRBV30 and TRBJ2-7; TRBD2 aligns across 8 bases. From germline, CDR1 is GTSNPN and CDR2 SVGIG (reference sequence). CDR3 length: 14 residues. The junction had 5 bases not matched to a gene; V was cut back by 2 bases and J by 2 bases. The CDR3, as DNA: TGTGCCTGGAGTAGCGGGGGTCCCACCTACGAGCAGTACTTC. This translates into CAWSSGGPTYEQYF.

The chain recombines TRBV5-6 with TRBJ1-5, with D perhaps TRBD1 (6 bases). With 0 bases removed from V and 6 bases from J, the gap between germline ends came to 13 bases. Germline V gene sequence: CDR1 SGHDT, CDR2 YYEEEE. This CDR3 is 15 amino acids long. CDR3 in DNA: TGTGCCAGCAGCTTGGCTTGGACAGTGGGTCAGCCCCAGCATTTT. The encoded protein is CASSLAWTVGQPQHF.

This chain joins TRBV10-3 and TRBJ1-2, with 8 nucleotides matching TRBD1. CDR1 is ENHRY, CDR2 SYGVKD, per germline. J was trimmed by 5 bases and V by 0 bases; bases with no gene match: 5. The CDR3 is made up of 15 amino acids. CDR3 protein: CAISESAGGYYGYTF. In DNA form, the CDR3 reads TGTGCCATCAGTGAGTCGGCAGGGGGCTATTATGGCTACACCTTC.

This chain joins TRBV5-1 and TRBJ1-5; TRBD1 might be the D (5 bases). This CDR3 is 12 amino acids long. The germline V and J ends were trimmed by 5 bases and 2 bases, with 5 bases remaining between them. The germline V gene has CDR1 SGHRS and CDR2 YFSETQ. CDR3 sequence: CASRGGNQPQHF. The CDR3 DNA reads TGCGCCAGCAGAGGGGGCAATCAGCCCCAGCATTTT.

The V gene is TRBV19, the J gene TRBJ2-2; TRBD1 agrees at 10 bases. CDR1 is LNHDA, CDR2 SQIVND, per germline (reference sequence). The CDR3 runs to 16 residues. V lost 5 bases and J lost 2; bases outside the gene matches: 5. The CDR3 loop reads CASSPRDRGNTGELFF. The CDR3 DNA is TGTGCCAGTAGTCCCCGGGACAGGGGAAACACCGGGGAGCTGTTTTTT.

This chain uses TRBV7-2 with TRBJ1-1, with D perhaps TRBD1 (6 bases). CDR1 SGHTA and CDR2 FQGNSA come from the germline V gene. V was shortened by 5 bases and J by 4 bases, with 17 bases between the two germline ends. There are 15 residues in the CDR3. Written as DNA, the CDR3 is TGTGCCAGCAGCCTTCAAGCACAGGGAATCACTGAAGCTTTCTTT. Translated: CASSLQAQGITEAFF.

This chain uses TRBV6-5 with TRBJ1-1; TRBD1 might be the D (5 bases). The V and J ends lost 2 bases and 5 bases respectively, with 15 bases between them. Germline V gives CDR1 MNHEY, CDR2 SVGAGI. The CDR3 is 15 amino acids. CDR3 nucleotides: TGTGCCAGCAGTTACGGGGGGGGGAGTAGGACTGAAGCTTTCTTT. It is translated as CASSYGGGSRTEAFF.

CDR3 sequence (DNA): TGCAGCGTTGAAAGGGACAGGGTCAGCACCGGGGAGCTGTTTTTT. Translation gives CSVERDRVSTGELFF. The chain combines TRBV29-1 with TRBJ2-2; 9 bases fit TRBD1. The CDR3 totals 15 residues. CDR1 SQVTM and CDR2 ANQGSEA come from the germline V gene. J lost 4 bases, V lost 2 bases, and 5 bases had no gene match.

In this sample, this clone turned up once. The V call is TRBV9, the J call TRBJ2-7, with 9 positions matching TRBD1. The trim removed 5 bases at V and 3 bases at J, leaving 9 bases unmatched. CDR3 length: 15 residues. Germline loops: CDR1 SGDLS, CDR2 YYNGEE. The CDR3 DNA reads as TGTGCCAGCAGAACAACCGGGACAGGGATCTACGAGCAGTACTTC. This gives the protein CASRTTGTGIYEQYF.

The chain recombines TRBV5-8 with TRBJ2-2; a weak D match, TRBD2 (6 bases). The CDR3 has 15 residues. CDR1 is SGHTS and CDR2 is YDEGEE in the germline V gene. V was trimmed by 4 bases and J by 5 bases, leaving 15 bases between them. The CDR3 here is CASSARGLGTGELFF. The DNA for the CDR3 is TGTGCCAGCAGCGCAAGGGGACTCGGTACCGGGGAGCTGTTTTTT. Based on the CDR3 plus reference TRBV5-8 and TRBJ2-2, the full variable domain is EAGVTQSPTHLIKTRGQQATLRCSPISGHTSVYWYQQALGLGLQFLLWYDEGEERNRGNFPPRFSGRQFPNYSSELNVNALELEDSALYLCASSARGLGTGELFFGEGSRLTVL.

The chain uses TRBV29-1 and TRBJ1-1; tentative D call: TRBD1 (5 bases). Trimming stripped 2 bases from V and 4 bases from J, with 8 bases between. CDR1 is SQVTM, CDR2 ANQGSEA, per germline. The length of the CDR3 is 12 residues. CDR3 sequence: CSVERGPTEAFF. The CDR3 DNA sequence: TGCAGCGTTGAAAGGGGCCCCACTGAAGCTTTCTTT. Full variable domain (outside the CDR3, taken from reference TRBV29-1 and TRBJ1-1): SAVISQKPSRDICQRGTSLTIQCQVDSQVTMMFWYRQQPGQSLTLIATANQGSEATYESGFVIDKFPISRPNLTFSTLTVSNMSPEDSSIYLCSVERGPTEAFFGQGTRLTVV.

This clone appeared a few times. The genes are TRBV2 and TRBJ1-2; TRBD1 might be the D (5 bases). CDR3 length equals 14 residues. V gave up 2 bases and J gave up 3 bases, with 10 bases separating them. Germline V gene lookup returns CDR1 SNHLY and CDR2 FYNNEI. CDR3: CASSEQGADYGYTF. CDR3 coding DNA: TGTGCCAGCAGTGAACAAGGGGCGGACTATGGCTACACCTTC.

This clone was detected only once. This sequence joins TRBV29-1 and TRBJ2-7; possibly TRBD1 for D (6 bases). The CDR3 has 11 amino acids. CDR1 and CDR2 from the germline V gene are SQVTM and ANQGSEA. V lost 6 bases, J lost 4 bases, and 10 bases lay in between. The CDR3 is CSVKQGYEQYF. Written as DNA, the CDR3 is TGCAGCGTGAAACAGGGTTACGAGCAGTACTTC.

This clone was detected once. CDR3 nucleotide sequence: TGTGCCAGCTGGGGGTGGGTGGATAGCGGGGGACCTCAAGAGACCCAGTACTTC. It translates to CASWGWVDSGGPQETQYF. The rearrangement uses TRBV2 and TRBJ2-5; 9 bases fit TRBD2. The germline CDR1 and CDR2 sequences are SNHLY and FYNNEI. The V gene end was trimmed by 8 bases and the J gene end by 2 bases; junction bases not matched to a gene: 18. The CDR3 is made up of 18 amino acids.

The genes are TRBV5-1 and TRBJ2-5, with a possible D match to TRBD1 (7 bases). V was pared by 4 bases and J by 2 bases, with 21 bases between. The CDR3 runs to 17 residues. Per germline, CDR1 SGHRS and CDR2 YFSETQ. The CDR3 here is CASSPRGGGIGQETQYF. DNA of the CDR3: TGCGCCAGCAGCCCCCGCGGAGGGGGCATTGGGCAAGAGACCCAGTACTTC.

The table lists this clone with a count of one. This sequence joins TRBV5-1 and TRBJ1-5; tentatively, D is TRBD1 (5 bases). Trimming shortened V by 4 bases and J by 3 bases, and 11 bases separated the two germline ends. The CDR3 is 14 residues long. From germline, CDR1 is SGHRS and CDR2 YFSETQ. The CDR3 region has the DNA TGCGCCAGCAGCCAGGGAGGGAACAATCAGCCCCAGCATTTT. The encoded protein is CASSQGGNNQPQHF.

In this sample, this clone turned up once. The gene calls are TRBV6-1 and TRBJ1-1; no firm D call. There are 12 residues in the CDR3. Deletions cut 3 bases from V and 0 bases from J, with 2 bases between. The germline V gene encodes CDR1 MNHNS and CDR2 SASEGT. The DNA for the CDR3 is TGTGCCAGCAGTGACATGAACACTGAAGCTTTCTTT. Amino acids: CASSDMNTEAFF.

This clone was found a few times. The V call is TRBV15, the J call TRBJ1-2, with TRBD1 matching over 7 bases. The CDR3 contains 14 residues. Germline V gives CDR1 LNHNV, CDR2 YYDKDF (reference sequence). Trimming cost V 0 bases and J 5 bases; bases outside gene matches: 3. CDR3 in amino acids: CATSRDRDRYGYTF. CDR3 DNA: TGTGCCACCAGCAGAGATCGGGACAGATATGGCTACACCTTC.

The V gene is TRBV2, the J gene TRBJ2-2; 14 bases are shared with TRBD2. The CDR3 length is 15 residues. Trimming cost V 7 bases and J 7 bases; bases outside gene matches: 5. Germline loops: CDR1 SNHLY, CDR2 FYNNEI. In nucleotides, the CDR3 is TGTGCCAGCAAGACTAGCGGGGGGGCCGACGGGGAGCTGTTTTTT. Translated: CASKTSGGADGELFF.